Below, one TCR beta chain is given with its context. The source of the sample is a study of blood T cell repertoires in COVID-19. Original analysis: By means of reference gene primer amplification, nucleated cell counts were estimated. TCRdb's table, derived via immunoSEQ multiplex PCR, lists solely in-frame clones and lacks some. V and J calls and clone size are as listed in that table; D and trimming were resolved from the DNA. The sample holds some 390,000 clones, 87% seen once. The sample was peripheral blood. The clonotype comes from a woman aged 60-75 years with COVID-19, enrolled during active disease.

The CDR3 sequence: CATSQTGAAKNIQYF. The CDR3, as DNA: TGTGCCACCAGTCAGACAGGGGCGGCCAAAAACATTCAGTACTTC. The V gene is TRBV24-1, the J gene TRBJ2-4; TRBD1 matches 8 bases. The CDR3 contains 15 residues. V lost 6 bases to trimming and J lost 1 base; unmatched junction nucleotides: 4. Germline CDR1 KGHDR, CDR2 SFDVKD.